This T cell receptor (beta chain) comes out of a study of blood T cell repertoires in COVID-19. Study overall: The analysed material was cDNA or gDNA that came from T cells, B-cell-depleted T cells, or PBMCs.

This table comes from immunoSEQ multiplex PCR, and its TCRdb copy is limited to in-frame clones, with some not included. The data show some 170,000 clones, about 87% seen once. Patients from Seattle were sampled longitudinally, starting during active infection. This CDR3 has 15 residues. CDR1 is SGHAT, CDR2 FQNNGV, per germline. V gave up 1 base and J gave up 5 bases, with 14 bases separating them. This sequence joins TRBV11-2 and TRBJ2-5; D is perhaps TRBD2 (7 bases). The sequence derives from a woman in her 70s with COVID-19, enrolled during active disease. Sequences were obtained from peripheral blood. CDR3 amino acids: CASSLGSGGLETQYF. The CDR3 coding sequence is TGTGCCAGCAGCTTAGGCTCGGGGGGCTTGGAGACCCAGTACTTC.